The 29 T cell receptor beta chains listed next were all sequenced from one sample in a study of beta chain features in type 1 diabetes. Reverse transcribing all isolated RNA meant expressed TCRB transcripts were sequenced. The protocol was immunoSEQ multiplex PCR, while the TCRdb copy is restricted to in-frame clones and leaves out a portion. The sample includes hundreds of thousands of clones, about 63% seen only once; the top ten take roughly 0.048%. The sequenced sample was naive CD4+ T cells from blood. The source of these receptors is a man aged 25-40 years in good health.

With regard to this clone: This same CDR3 is encoded by further DNA sequences in the sample. The chain uses TRBV30 and TRBJ2-3; D is undetermined. Germline V CDR1 and CDR2: GTSNPN, SVGIG (reference sequence). This CDR3 is 11 amino acids long. Trimming pared 4 bases from V and 3 bases from J, leaving 5 bases between. Here the CDR3 reads CAWTGTDTQYF. Written as DNA, the CDR3 is TGTGCCTGGACCGGGACAGATACGCAGTATTTT.

This rearrangement joins TRBV9 to TRBJ2-3, with D perhaps matching TRBD2 (6 bases). CDR3 length: 14 residues. V shed 1 base and J shed 6 bases, with 12 bases lying between them. Germline V lookup: CDR1 SGDLS, CDR2 YYNGEE. Written as DNA, the CDR3 is TGTGCCAGCAGCGTAAGGTTAGCGGCGGATACGCAGTATTTT. It translates to CASSVRLAADTQYF.

Concerning this clone: Other DNA sequences within the sample encode an identical CDR3. The gene calls are TRBV29-1 and TRBJ1-5; D gene uncertain. Germline V gene lookup returns CDR1 SQVTM and CDR2 ANQGSEA. CDR3 length: 13 residues. The V and J ends lost 0 bases and 0 bases respectively, with 3 bases between them. CDR3 in DNA: TGCAGCGTTGAAGAGAATAGCAATCAGCCCCAGCATTTT. Its translation: CSVEENSNQPQHF.

The chain combines TRBV6-6 with TRBJ2-7, with D possibly called TRBD1 or TRBD2 (5 bases each). With 2 bases removed from V and 2 bases from J, the gap between germline ends came to 13 bases. Germline V gene lookup returns CDR1 MNHNY and CDR2 SVGAGI (reference sequence). The CDR3 is made up of 15 amino acids. CDR3 nucleotide sequence: TGTGCCAGCAGTTACGGCAGGGACCCAACCTACGAGCAGTACTTC. The encoded protein is CASSYGRDPTYEQYF.

V usage is TRBV30 and J usage is TRBJ2-5; D is ambiguous. V dropped 0 bases and J dropped 3 bases, with 11 bases sitting between them. The CDR3 contains 14 residues. Germline CDR1 GTSNPN, CDR2 SVGIG (reference sequence). The DNA of the CDR3 is TGTGCCTGGAGTGTACGCAGACTCGAAGAGACCCAGTACTTC. Protein: CAWSVRRLEETQYF. Variable domain in full (rest from reference TRBV30 and TRBJ2-5): SQTIHQWPATLVQPVGSPLSLECTVEGTSNPNLYWYRQAAGRGLQLLFYSVGIGQISSEVPQNLSASRPQDRQFILSSKKLLLSDSGFYLCAWSVRRLEETQYFGPGTRLLVL.

The chain combines TRBV30 with TRBJ1-5; D is uncertain. The CDR3 has 14 residues. The germline V gene has CDR1 GTSNPN and CDR2 SVGIG (reference sequence). Trimming shortened V by 2 bases and J by 7 bases, and 15 bases separated the two germline ends. The CDR3 reads CAWSQRAGGQPQHF. The CDR3 nucleotides are TGTGCCTGGAGTCAAAGGGCAGGAGGACAGCCCCAGCATTTT.

This chain links TRBV30 with TRBJ1-2; D may be TRBD1 (6 bases). CDR1 GTSNPN and CDR2 SVGIG come from the germline V gene (reference sequence). The CDR3 is made up of 14 amino acids. V shed 2 bases and J shed 4 bases, with 14 bases lying between them. CDR3 residues: CAWSWDIPRYGYTF. As DNA, the CDR3 is TGTGCCTGGAGTTGGGACATCCCTCGCTATGGCTACACCTTC.

V usage is TRBV19 and J usage is TRBJ2-7; TRBD1 is a possible D gene (6 bases). This CDR3 has 13 amino acids. V shed 7 bases and J shed 4 bases, with 14 bases lying between them. Germline V CDR1 and CDR2: LNHDA, SQIVND (reference sequence). CDR3: CASTGDKIYEQYF. CDR3 DNA: TGTGCCAGTACTGGGGACAAGATATACGAGCAGTACTTC.

This chain uses TRBV20-1 with TRBJ2-1; D remains unclear. V was clipped by 6 bases and J by 4 bases, with 7 bases between them. From germline, CDR1 is DFQATT and CDR2 SNEGSKA (reference sequence). CDR3 length: 11 amino acids. This CDR3 reads CSATTYNEQFF. The CDR3 DNA is TGCAGTGCGACAACTTACAATGAGCAGTTCTTC.

The chain couples TRBV7-9 to TRBJ1-1; 10 nucleotides agree with TRBD1. CDR3 length: 13 residues. CDR1 and CDR2 from the germline V gene are SEHNR and FQNEAQ (reference sequence). CDR3 in amino acids: CAETGGDVTEAFF. The CDR3 DNA sequence: TGTGCGGAGACAGGGGGCGATGTGACTGAAGCTTTCTTT.

This clone came up a few times. CDR3: CATSRDIGTQYF. CDR3 in DNA: TGTGCCACCAGCAGAGATATCGGGACCCAGTACTTC. This chain links TRBV15 with TRBJ2-5, with unresolved D. CDR1 LNHNV and CDR2 YYDKDF come from the germline V gene (reference sequence). The CDR3 is made up of 12 amino acids. Trimming removed 0 bases at V and 7 bases at J, with 6 bases between.

CDR3 DNA: TGTGCCTGGAGTGAGTCAGGGAGCAATCAGCCCCAGCATTTT. It yields the protein CAWSESGSNQPQHF. The gene calls are TRBV30 and TRBJ1-5, with D perhaps matching TRBD1 (5 bases). Germline-derived CDR1 and CDR2 are GTSNPN and SVGIG (reference sequence). V was pared by 1 base and J by 1 base, with 8 bases between. This CDR3 spans 14 amino acids.

Comments on this clone: Because the CDR3 is missing its conserved closing phenylalanine or tryptophan, this is likely a read error. The DNA is left out, because the CDR3 cannot be placed on it with certainty; the CDR3 is given as TCRdb lists it. The chain is built from TRBV5-6 and TRBJ2-7; TRBD1 was called by the table and not checked on the DNA. Germline values: CDR1 SGHDT, CDR2 YYEEEE. The CDR3 contains 11 residues when both ends are counted. The CDR3 protein is CASSWGRTSPL.

This chain joins TRBV9 and TRBJ1-2; TRBD1 matches at 8 bases. Germline CDR1 is SGDLS and CDR2 is YYNGEE. The ends lost 1 base at V and 4 bases at J; junction bases unmatched: 0. This CDR3 is built from 13 residues. The CDR3 bases are TGTGCCAGCAGCGTACAGGGGGCCTATGGCTACACCTTC. Amino acids: CASSVQGAYGYTF.

The chain has TRBV25-1 and TRBJ2-7; no reliable D call. Per the germline V gene, CDR1 is MGHDK and CDR2 is SYGVNS. The CDR3 covers 9 residues. V lost 10 bases and J lost 3, with 4 bases in between. Here the CDR3 reads CAIVYEQYF. CDR3 nucleotides: TGTGCCATTGTCTACGAGCAGTACTTC.

Details on this clone: The junction departs from the called germline gene at one end, perhaps through a read error. The chain combines TRBV28 with TRBJ2-7; D is unresolved. Germline CDR1 and CDR2: MDHEN and SYDVKM. The CDR3 is made up of 13 amino acids. CDR3 protein: CASRQEPQVLAAF. For the CDR3, the DNA is TGTGCCAGCAGGCAAGAACCTCAGGTCCTCGCGGCATTC.

This chain connects TRBV7-2 to TRBJ2-7; D is unresolved. Trimming took off 5 bases at V and 4 bases at J, with 9 bases between the two ends. The CDR3 runs 12 residues. Looked up from germline, CDR1 is SGHTA and CDR2 is FQGNSA. Here the CDR3 DNA reads TGTGCCAGCAGCCTTGACACTTACGAGCAGTACTTC. Residues: CASSLDTYEQYF.

The chain is built from TRBV5-4 and TRBJ2-1; D remains unclear. There are 13 residues in the CDR3. The germline V and J ends were trimmed by 1 base and 6 bases, with 8 bases remaining between them. CDR1 SGHNT and CDR2 YYREEE come from the germline V gene (reference sequence). CDR3 DNA: TGTGCCAGCAGCTTGATAAAGGGCAATGAGCAGTTCTTC. Translation gives CASSLIKGNEQFF.

The V gene is TRBV28, the J gene TRBJ1-5; TRBD1 matches at 10 bases. Trimming at V came to 8 bases and at J to 9 bases, leaving 4 bases not matched to a gene. Germline loops: CDR1 MDHEN, CDR2 SYDVKM. This CDR3 contains 12 residues. The CDR3 here is CASWDRGRPQHF. The CDR3 DNA is TGTGCCAGCTGGGACAGGGGTAGGCCCCAGCATTTT. Full variable domain (remainder filled in from reference TRBV28 and TRBJ1-5): DVKVTQSSRYLVKRTGEKVFLECVQDMDHENMFWYRQDPGLGLRLIYFSYDVKMKEKGDIPEGYSVSREKKERFSLILESASTNQTSMYLCASWDRGRPQHFGDGTRLSIL.

The gene calls are TRBV30 and TRBJ1-3, with D maybe TRBD1 (5 bases). This CDR3 has 16 amino acids. Trimming shortened V by 2 bases and J by 0 bases, and 14 bases separated the two germline ends. The V gene's germline CDR1 is GTSNPN and CDR2 SVGIG (reference sequence). The CDR3 DNA sequence: TGTGCCTGGAGTTTAACCTCAGGGTTCTCTGGAAACACCATATATTTT. Translating it yields CAWSLTSGFSGNTIYF.

V is TRBV18 and J is TRBJ2-1, with TRBD2 matching over 8 bases. Germline assignment: CDR1 KGHSH and CDR2 LQKENI. With 4 bases clipped from V and 6 bases from J, the junction kept 8 bases outside the gene matches. The CDR3 length is 15 residues. DNA for the CDR3: TGTGCCAGCTCACTACCCGGGACTAGAAGCAATGAGCAGTTCTTC. Translating it yields CASSLPGTRSNEQFF.

The chain combines TRBV10-3 with TRBJ2-2; 7 positions match TRBD1. The CDR3 covers 15 residues. The germline V gene encodes CDR1 ENHRY and CDR2 SYGVKD. With 7 bases clipped from V and 1 base from J, the junction kept 6 bases outside the gene matches. In nucleotides, the CDR3 is TGTGCCATCACTACGGGACAGAAGAACACCGGGGAGCTGTTTTTT. Translating it yields CAITTGQKNTGELFF.

The chain employs TRBV27 and TRBJ2-7; D call uncertain. Germline assignment: CDR1 MNHEY and CDR2 SMNVEV (reference sequence). The CDR3 runs to 14 residues. V lost 6 bases and J lost 4, with 16 bases in between. CDR3 sequence reads: CASRPGPSYYEQYF. The CDR3 DNA sequence: TGTGCCAGCAGACCGGGCCCCTCTTATTACGAGCAGTACTTC.

This chain uses TRBV7-2 with TRBJ2-6; no clear D gene. The germline V gene has CDR1 SGHTA and CDR2 FQGNSA. The CDR3 consists of 14 residues. V lost 3 bases to trimming and J lost 4 bases, with 7 bases between them. CDR3 DNA: TGTGCCAGCAGCTTCGCACGCGGGGCCAACGTCCTGACTTTC. This codes for CASSFARGANVLTF.

Only one count was recorded for this clone. The chain links TRBV4-1 to TRBJ2-3; TRBD2 might be the D (6 bases). Germline values: CDR1 MGHRA, CDR2 YSYEKL. Trimming removed 4 bases at V and 4 bases at J, with 15 bases between. The CDR3 has 15 residues. CDR3 DNA sequence: TGCGCCAGCAGCCCTCCGGGTAGCGGTCCAGATACGCAGTATTTT. Its protein is CASSPPGSGPDTQYF.

The chain recombines TRBV29-1 with TRBJ1-5, with TRBD1 as a possible D gene (6 bases). CDR1 is SQVTM, CDR2 ANQGSEA, per germline. This CDR3 spans 13 amino acids. V was pared by 4 bases and J by 4 bases, with 11 bases between. The CDR3 nucleotides are TGCAGCGTTGGTGGTAGGGGGAATCAGCCCCAGCATTTT. Protein product: CSVGGRGNQPQHF.

The chain employs TRBV9 and TRBJ2-1, with D tentatively TRBD2 (5 bases). Germline values: CDR1 SGDLS, CDR2 YYNGEE. This CDR3 has 15 residues. V lost 0 bases, J lost 7 bases, and 14 bases lay in between. CDR3: CASSVEGFSANEQFF. DNA for the CDR3: TGTGCCAGCAGCGTAGAAGGGTTTAGCGCGAATGAGCAGTTCTTC.

The genes are TRBV29-1 and TRBJ2-7; D remains ambiguous. This CDR3 spans 15 amino acids. V was cut by 5 bases and J by 5 bases, with 22 bases left in between. Germline lookup yields CDR1 SQVTM and CDR2 ANQGSEA. The CDR3 spells CSVPKVLEKYDEQYF. CDR3 nucleotides: TGCAGCGTTCCGAAGGTACTTGAGAAGTACGACGAGCAGTACTTC.

This clone has just one count. Other DNA variants within this sample encode the same CDR3. The rearrangement joins TRBV30 to TRBJ2-2; D remains ambiguous. The CDR3 consists of 13 residues. The germline V gene encodes CDR1 GTSNPN and CDR2 SVGIG (reference sequence). V was trimmed by 0 bases and J by 4 bases, leaving 6 bases between them. The CDR3 bases are TGTGCCTGGAGTGTACAAGGCACCGGGGAGCTGTTTTTT. Protein: CAWSVQGTGELFF.